Listed here is a single T cell receptor beta chain. This specimen belongs to a study of T cell changes during pregnancy in multiple sclerosis. V shed 3 bases, J shed 8 bases, and the junction held 10 bases outside the gene matches. Germline CDR1 and CDR2: MNHEY and SMNVEV (reference sequence). This CDR3 region has 16 residues. Generated by immunoSEQ multiplex PCR, the TCRdb table keeps only in-frame clones and is missing some. Counted here are over 85,000 clones, 75% to 95% occurring once; the ten biggest clones make up 0.7% to 0.9%. Source: peripheral blood, taken in the second trimester of pregnancy. This receptor was obtained from a female donor in good health, enrolled as a control in a pregnancy study. The chain is built from TRBV27 and TRBJ1-6; 7 positions match TRBD1. CDR3 sequence reads: CASSFSADREDSPLHF. CDR3 DNA: TGTGCCAGCAGTTTTTCCGCAGACAGGGAGGATTCACCCCTCCACTTT.